This entry is about one T cell receptor (beta chain). The data are from a study of blood T cell repertoires in COVID-19. Whole-study context: Specimens from acute and convalescent COVID-19 originated in the United States, Italy and Spain. Sample material is recorded as cDNA or gDNA derived from T cells, B-cell-depleted T cells, or PBMCs.

Germline V CDR1 and CDR2: LGHDT, YNNKEL (reference sequence). The trim removed 0 bases at V and 5 bases at J, leaving 17 bases unmatched. This CDR3 has 22 residues. In the original processing: Quantification of nucleated cells was approximated via reference gene primer amplification. Generated by immunoSEQ multiplex PCR, the TCRdb table keeps only in-frame clones and is missing some. V and J calls and clone size come straight from that table; D and trimming were deduced from the DNA. Of 75,000 to 100,000 clones listed, 87% were seen once; the top ten hold roughly 14%. What was sequenced was peripheral blood. The gene calls are TRBV3-1 (or the pseudogene TRBV3-2) and TRBJ2-6; 12 bases line up with TRBD2. This receptor was taken from a human donor in a cohort sampled during active COVID-19. The CDR3 DNA reads as TGTGCCAGCAGCCAAGATCAGCTAGCGGGAGGGCCGGGGAGGTTCAGGGCCAACGTCCTGACTTTC. Translating it yields CASSQDQLAGGPGRFRANVLTF.